This T cell receptor (beta chain) is from a study of blood T cell repertoires in COVID-19. Study summary: Samples representing acute and convalescent COVID-19 were sourced from the United States, Italy and Spain.

The study assigned cohorts using participant-reported clinical history. Donors in Cohort 3 counted as recovered after two negative PCRs, clearance, or symptom resolution. Only in-frame clones appear in the TCRdb table, and some are missing; sequencing was by immunoSEQ multiplex PCR. This table has about 400,000 clones, roughly nine tenths appearing once. The CDR3 contains 13 residues. Germline V gene lookup returns CDR1 SGHTA and CDR2 FQGNSA. Trimming took 2 bases from V and 6 from J, leaving 8 bases between them. The source of this sequence is a woman aged 25-40 years who had recovered from COVID-19. Sequencing used PBMCs or T cells enriched from blood (not recorded which). The chain combines TRBV7-2 with TRBJ1-5; D remains unclear. DNA of the CDR3: TGTGCCAGCAGCTTAACTAGCGGTCAGCCCCAGCATTTT. It codes for CASSLTSGQPQHF.